The 7 T cell receptor beta chains below come from one sample, sequenced in a study of blood T cell repertoires in COVID-19 (dated by TCRdb to the early 2020s). Receptor amplification or capture employed the immunoSEQ multiplex PCR assay. What TCRdb holds here is the immuneACCESS table cut down to in-frame rearrangements. Part of the clones is not present; checked against another copy, under half of the missing clones reflect an unresolved V gene, and the others are unexplained. Counted in this sample were approximately 300,000 clones; 86% of them appeared once. About 1.7% of the sample belongs to the ten largest clones. Sequencing was done on a sample of peripheral blood. The origin of the receptors is a woman in her forties or fifties with acute or convalescent COVID-19.

V usage is TRBV30 and J usage is TRBJ2-3; D is uncertain. CDR1 and CDR2 (germline): GTSNPN, SVGIG (reference sequence). This CDR3 contains 13 residues. Trimming removed 1 base at V and 6 bases at J, with 11 bases between. CDR3 loop: CAWSDQTGDTQYF. The CDR3 coding sequence is TGTGCCTGGAGTGATCAGACTGGTGATACGCAGTATTTT.

The gene calls are TRBV30 and TRBJ2-7, with 9 bases aligning to TRBD1. The V gene's germline CDR1 is GTSNPN and CDR2 SVGIG (reference sequence). Unmatched junction bases numbered 9, after V lost 4 bases and J lost 2 bases. The CDR3 runs 15 residues. The CDR3 DNA reads TGTGCCTGGACACCCGGACAGGGGTACCCCTACGAGCAGTACTTC. Translation gives CAWTPGQGYPYEQYF.

This clone was seen only once. This chain uses TRBV9 with TRBJ2-4; TRBD2 aligns across 9 bases. With 0 bases clipped from V and 5 bases from J, the junction kept 6 bases outside the gene matches. Germline V CDR1 and CDR2: SGDLS, YYNGEE. The CDR3 is 16 residues long. The CDR3 region is CASSVDPGLAENIQYF. The CDR3 DNA is TGTGCCAGCAGCGTAGACCCGGGACTAGCAGAAAACATTCAGTACTTC.

V is TRBV4-3 and J is TRBJ2-1; 9 bases match TRBD2. Germline lookup yields CDR1 LGHNA and CDR2 YSLEER. Trimming took 0 bases from V and 5 from J; bases not matched to a gene: 8. The CDR3 is made up of 17 amino acids. DNA for the CDR3: TGCGCCAGCAGCCAAGACATTCAGCGGGAGGCCCACAATGAGCAGTTCTTC. It yields the protein CASSQDIQREAHNEQFF.

V is TRBV5-5 and J is TRBJ2-5; maybe TRBD2 (6 bases). The germline V gene has CDR1 SGHKS and CDR2 YYEKEE (reference sequence). This CDR3 comprises 14 residues. Trimming took off 4 bases at V and 3 bases at J, with 13 bases between the two ends. For the CDR3, the DNA is TGTGCCAGCAGCAAAGACCCGGGGGAAGAGACCCAGTACTTC. Translation: CASSKDPGEETQYF.

The V and J genes are TRBV5-1 and TRBJ2-1; 9 nucleotides agree with TRBD1. Looked up from germline, CDR1 is SGHRS and CDR2 is YFSETQ. The CDR3 loop spans 15 amino acids. Germline trimming cut 4 bases from V and 7 bases from J; bases unmatched to any gene: 9. The CDR3 is CASSEGDREKNEQFF. In DNA, the CDR3 is TGCGCCAGCAGCGAGGGGGACAGGGAGAAGAATGAGCAGTTCTTC.

This clone was picked up many times. The chain is built from TRBV12-3 or TRBV12-4 and TRBJ1-5; perhaps TRBD1 as D (5 bases). The CDR3 has 13 residues. The V end lost 1 base, the J end lost 7 bases, and 8 bases lay between the germline ends. The CDR3 is CASSLGREQPQHF. CDR3 in DNA: TGTGCCAGCAGTTTAGGCAGGGAACAGCCCCAGCATTTT.